Below, 19 T cell receptor beta chains from the same sample are listed, as sequenced in a study of blood T cell repertoires in COVID-19. TCRdb keeps only in-frame clones here, not all; method: immunoSEQ multiplex PCR. The profile shows 95,000 to 110,000 clones, roughly 84% of them singletons. Sequencing was carried out using peripheral blood. These receptor sequences come from a human donor in a cohort sampled during active or convalescent COVID-19.

The CDR3 region is CATSSSYNEQFF. Written as DNA, the CDR3 is TGTGCCACCTCGAGCTCCTACAATGAGCAGTTCTTC. This chain uses TRBV15 with TRBJ2-1; no reliable D call. This CDR3 contains 12 residues. Trimming removed 8 bases from V and 0 bases from J, with 5 bases in between. Germline V gene lookup returns CDR1 LNHNV and CDR2 YYDKDF (reference sequence).

The chain combines TRBV11-1 with TRBJ1-1, with D perhaps matching TRBD1 (6 bases). The germline gives CDR1 SGHAT, CDR2 FQDESV (reference sequence). The V and J ends lost 5 bases and 7 bases respectively, with 14 bases between them. CDR3 size: 13 residues. As DNA, the CDR3 is TGTGCCAGCAGCCCGGATCTAGGGGGTGAAGCTTTCTTT. Translated, it gives CASSPDLGGEAFF.

This clone occurred once. The V and J genes are TRBV5-1 and TRBJ2-3, with 9 positions matching TRBD2. The CDR3 length is 16 residues. The V and J ends lost 0 bases and 4 bases, in that order; junction bases with no gene match: 6. Germline assignment: CDR1 SGHRS and CDR2 YFSETQ. The CDR3 sequence: CASSLVGGGASDTQYF. The CDR3 bases are TGCGCCAGCAGCTTGGTCGGCGGGGGGGCGTCAGATACGCAGTATTTT.

This clone is a singleton in its sample. This rearrangement joins TRBV28 to TRBJ2-5; D may be TRBD1 (8 bases). The V and J ends lost 7 bases and 7 bases respectively, with 19 bases between them. CDR1 and CDR2 from the germline V gene are MDHEN and SYDVKM. This CDR3 is 14 amino acids long. The CDR3 DNA sequence: TGTGCCAGCAACCGACAGGGGACGGGAGGGACCCAGTACTTC. Protein: CASNRQGTGGTQYF.

This clone has only a few counts. CDR3 coding DNA: TGTGCCAGCAGTGATTTCGGGGTGGATAAGTCGGAGTACTTC. This gives the protein CASSDFGVDKSEYF. The chain has TRBV2 and TRBJ2-7, with a weak D call TRBD2 (5 bases). Germline CDR1 and CDR2: SNHLY and FYNNEI. The CDR3 runs to 14 residues. The germline V and J ends were trimmed by 3 bases and 11 bases, with 20 bases remaining between them.

The CDR3 sequence is CASSRQTGLADYNEQFF. The CDR3 DNA follows: TGCGCCAGCAGCCGTCAAACGGGACTAGCGGACTACAATGAGCAGTTCTTC. The chain links TRBV4-1 to TRBJ2-1; 11 bases map to TRBD2. The CDR3 covers 17 residues. Per the germline V gene, CDR1 is MGHRA and CDR2 is YSYEKL. The V segment lost 4 bases and the J segment 3 bases; nucleotides outside the gene matches: 8.

This clone was detected only a few times. V gene TRBV19 combines with J gene TRBJ1-4; possibly TRBD1 for D (6 bases). Germline V CDR1 and CDR2: LNHDA, SQIVND (reference sequence). The ends were cut back, 5 bases at V and 8 bases at J, with 18 bases in the middle. There are 15 residues in the CDR3. CDR3 region: CASSHGGRVGEKLFF. CDR3 coding DNA: TGTGCCAGTAGTCATGGGGGCAGGGTAGGCGAAAAACTGTTTTTT. Using reference TRBV19 and TRBJ1-4 for the parts outside the CDR3, the full variable domain is DGGITQSPKYLFRKEGQNVTLSCEQNLNHDAMYWYRQDPGQGLRLIYYSQIVNDFQKGDIAEGYSVSREKKESFPLTVTSAQKNPTAFYLCASSHGGRVGEKLFFGSGTQLSVL.

This clone occurred once. V is TRBV6-5 and J is TRBJ2-7; no clear D. V dropped 8 bases and J dropped 1 base, with 6 bases sitting between them. This CDR3 has 11 amino acids. From germline, CDR1 is MNHEY and CDR2 SVGAGI. The CDR3 DNA follows: TGTGCCAGCTATAGATCCTACGAGCAGTACTTC. Encoded protein: CASYRSYEQYF.

The CDR3 DNA is TGTGCCAGCGGACAGGAATACAATGAGCAGTTCTTC. Its protein product is CASGQEYNEQFF. The gene calls are TRBV6-6 and TRBJ2-1, with 7 nucleotides matching TRBD1. Germline V gene lookup returns CDR1 MNHNY and CDR2 SVGAGI (reference sequence). V was clipped by 8 bases and J by 4 bases; unmatched bases: 2. The CDR3 totals 12 residues.

The CDR3 DNA follows: TGTGCCAGCAGCTTAGCCGGGACAGCAGAAGCTTTCTTT. Translating gives CASSLAGTAEAFF. The V call is TRBV7-9, the J call TRBJ1-1; the match to TRBD1 covers 7 bases. This CDR3 has 13 amino acids. The J segment lost 8 bases and the V segment lost 0 bases, leaving 3 bases of the junction unmatched. Germline lookup yields CDR1 SEHNR and CDR2 FQNEAQ (reference sequence). Full variable domain (rest looked up from reference TRBV7-9 and TRBJ1-1): DTGVSQNPRHKITKRGQNVTFRCDPISEHNRLYWYRQTLGQGPEFLTYFQNEAQLEKSRLLSDRFSAERPKGSFSTLEIQRTEQGDSAMYLCASSLAGTAEAFFGQGTRLTVV.

The chain combines TRBV7-2 with TRBJ1-6, with D unclear. CDR1 SGHTA and CDR2 FQGNSA come from the germline V gene. Trimming pared 1 base from V and 8 bases from J, leaving 9 bases between. There are 14 residues in the CDR3. CDR3 coding DNA: TGTGCCAGCAGCTTAGAGACATTCTATTCACCCCTCCACTTT. As protein: CASSLETFYSPLHF. The full variable domain, in which reference TRBV7-2 and TRBJ1-6 provide the parts outside the CDR3, is GAGVSQSPSNKVTEKGKDVELRCDPISGHTALYWYRQSLGQGLEFLIYFQGNSAPDKSGLPSDRFSAERTGGSVSTLTIQRTQQEDSAVYLCASSLETFYSPLHFGNGTRLTVT.

The gene calls are TRBV10-3 and TRBJ1-1; 9 bases map to TRBD1. This CDR3 spans 15 amino acids. With V trimmed by 3 bases and J by 4 bases, 6 bases remained unmatched. Germline V gene sequence: CDR1 ENHRY, CDR2 SYGVKD. The CDR3 sequence is CAISDRDRVGTEAFF. For the CDR3, the DNA is TGTGCCATCAGTGACCGGGACAGGGTGGGCACTGAAGCTTTCTTT.

The V gene is TRBV12-3 or TRBV12-4, the J gene TRBJ2-7, with TRBD2 as a possible D gene (5 bases). V shed 3 bases and J shed 7 bases, with 13 bases lying between them. This CDR3 comprises 13 residues. CDR3: CASSLPGVGEQYF. DNA for the CDR3: TGTGCCAGCAGTTTGCCCGGGGTCGGGGAGCAGTACTTC.

This clone was seen a single time. The rearrangement links TRBV2 to TRBJ1-2, with TRBD1 matching 10 bases. The CDR3 runs to 14 residues. Looked up from germline, CDR1 is SNHLY and CDR2 is FYNNEI. The V segment lost 8 bases and the J segment 2 bases; nucleotides outside the gene matches: 5. This chain's CDR3 is CASSLGQGNYGYTF. The DNA for the CDR3 is TGTGCCAGCTCCCTGGGACAGGGGAACTATGGCTACACCTTC.

The V and J genes are TRBV4-1 and TRBJ1-5, with D tentatively TRBD1 (5 bases). From germline, CDR1 is MGHRA and CDR2 YSYEKL. Between the trimmed V and J ends, which lost 2 bases and 7 bases, there was a span of 9 bases. The CDR3 sequence is 13 residues long. CDR3 in DNA: TGCGCCAGCAGCCAACTCGGGGGGCAGCCCCAGCATTTT. It codes for CASSQLGGQPQHF.

The chain has TRBV19 and TRBJ1-1; 8 bases agree with TRBD1. The trim removed 7 bases at V and 4 bases at J, leaving 5 bases unmatched. This CDR3 region has 13 residues. Germline-derived CDR1 and CDR2 are LNHDA and SQIVND (reference sequence). The CDR3 region is CASTTTGGTEAFF. CDR3 in DNA: TGTGCCAGTACCACCACAGGGGGCACTGAAGCTTTCTTT.

V usage is TRBV7-9 and J usage is TRBJ2-2, with 10 nucleotides matching TRBD2. The V and J ends lost 4 bases and 4 bases, in that order; junction bases with no gene match: 6. Germline CDR1 SEHNR, CDR2 FQNEAQ (reference sequence). The CDR3 runs to 16 residues. CDR3 coding DNA: TGTGCCAGCAGCTCCGAGCGGGGGGGCAGCACCGGGGAGCTGTTTTTT. The encoded protein is CASSSERGGSTGELFF.

The chain combines TRBV6-5 with TRBJ1-2, with 8 bases that match TRBD1. The CDR3 is 12 residues long. V trimming: 6 bases; J trimming: 7 bases; junction bases outside the gene matches: 4. The V gene's germline CDR1 is MNHEY and CDR2 SVGAGI. The CDR3 loop is CASRPGQGGYTF. CDR3 bases: TGTGCCAGCAGACCCGGACAGGGTGGCTACACCTTC.

J is TRBJ2-3 and V is TRBV5-4; tentative D call: TRBD1 (6 bases). V was trimmed by 2 bases and J by 5 bases, leaving 9 bases between them. CDR3 length: 13 residues. Germline V gene data show CDR1 as SGHNT and CDR2 as YYREEE (reference sequence). Here the CDR3 reads CASSFTGRDTQYF. CDR3 sequence (DNA): TGTGCCAGCAGCTTTACAGGGAGAGATACGCAGTATTTT.